A single sample gave rise to the 20 T cell receptor beta chains below, sequenced in a study of blood T cell repertoires in COVID-19. Assay: immunoSEQ multiplex PCR; the TCRdb copy retains only in-frame clones and omits some. The sample lists hundreds of thousands of clones, 85% occurring once. The material sequenced was PBMCs or T cells enriched from blood (not recorded which). Every receptor here comes from a man aged 35 to 55 who had recovered from COVID-19.

This sequence joins TRBV20-1 and TRBJ1-1; D perhaps matches TRBD1 (6 bases). This CDR3 region has 11 residues. CDR1 and CDR2 from the germline V gene are DFQATT and SNEGSKA (reference sequence). Trimming pared 1 base from V and 10 bases from J, leaving 10 bases between. CDR3 sequence reads: CSARVGGGAFF. The CDR3, as DNA: TGCAGTGCTAGAGTGGGAGGGGGAGCTTTCTTT.

The V call is TRBV27, the J call TRBJ1-2, with 8 positions matching TRBD1. The CDR3 spans 13 residues. The V and J ends lost 5 bases and 4 bases, in that order; junction bases with no gene match: 3. Per germline, CDR1 MNHEY and CDR2 SMNVEV (reference sequence). In nucleotides, the CDR3 is TGTGCCAGCAGTCTCGGACAGGGCTATGGCTACACCTTC. Translating gives CASSLGQGYGYTF.

This sequence joins TRBV9 and TRBJ2-1, with 11 bases fitting TRBD2. The CDR3 runs 17 residues. The V and J ends lost 3 bases and 5 bases, in that order; junction bases with no gene match: 10. CDR1 and CDR2 (germline): SGDLS, YYNGEE. Written as DNA, the CDR3 is TGTGCCAGCAGCGCCCGCTTACTAGCGGGAGTAAACAATGAGCAGTTCTTC. This encodes CASSARLLAGVNNEQFF.

The CDR3 nucleotides are TGTGCCAGCAGTCCCATACCAGTCTCCATTAGCAATCAGCCCCAGCATTTT. Protein: CASSPIPVSISNQPQHF. The chain joins TRBV6-2 or TRBV6-3 to TRBJ1-5; D is unresolved. The germline CDR1 and CDR2 sequences are MNHEY and SVGEGT. The V and J ends lost 5 bases and 0 bases respectively, with 17 bases between them. The CDR3 totals 17 residues.

CDR3 DNA sequence: TGTGCCAGCAGTTTTCGGGACAGATTCAATCAGCCCCAGCATTTT. This gives the protein CASSFRDRFNQPQHF. This chain uses TRBV28 with TRBJ1-5, with 7 positions matching TRBD1. Germline CDR1 is MDHEN and CDR2 is SYDVKM. The trim removed 3 bases at V and 3 bases at J, leaving 5 bases unmatched. The CDR3 runs to 15 residues.

CDR3 DNA: TGTGCCAGCAGCTCGCTCCGGACAGGGAGGAACGAGCAGTACTTC. Its protein is CASSSLRTGRNEQYF. This chain links TRBV7-9 with TRBJ2-7; 8 bases align to TRBD1. CDR1 and CDR2 from the germline V gene are SEHNR and FQNEAQ (reference sequence). The CDR3 contains 15 residues. V shed 4 bases, J shed 5 bases, and the junction held 10 bases outside the gene matches.

This clone was recorded a few times. The CDR3, as DNA: TGTGCCAGCAGTTTGAACAGGGATAGCAATCAGCCCCAGCATTTT. Translated: CASSLNRDSNQPQHF. The chain joins TRBV27 to TRBJ1-5; a possible D gene is TRBD1 (6 bases). The CDR3 has 15 residues. Trimming left V 3 bases short and J 0 bases short, with 9 bases between. Germline V gene lookup returns CDR1 MNHEY and CDR2 SMNVEV (reference sequence).

The count of this clone is one. The chain couples TRBV7-9 to TRBJ2-5; 11 positions match TRBD2. CDR3 length: 16 amino acids. Trimming took 5 bases from V and 5 from J; bases not matched to a gene: 10. CDR1 is SEHNR and CDR2 is FQNEAQ in the germline V gene (reference sequence). CDR3: CASSPGTSGARETQYF. The CDR3, as DNA: TGTGCCAGCAGCCCCGGGACTAGCGGAGCGAGGGAGACCCAGTACTTC.

The count of this clone is one. The V gene is TRBV14, the J gene TRBJ1-2; 9 bases fit TRBD1. With 3 bases clipped from V and 5 bases from J, the junction kept 1 base outside the gene matches. The length of the CDR3 is 13 residues. Germline V gives CDR1 SGHDN, CDR2 FVKESK. The CDR3 bases are TGTGCCAGCAGCCAGACAGGGGGTTATGGCTACACCTTC. Its translation is CASSQTGGYGYTF.

Notes on this clone: Other DNA sequences in the sample encode the same CDR3. This sequence joins TRBV9 and TRBJ1-1; D remains ambiguous. With 0 bases removed from V and 2 bases from J, the gap between germline ends came to 5 bases. Germline CDR1 SGDLS, CDR2 YYNGEE. The CDR3 runs to 13 residues. CDR3 region: CASSVAVNTEAFF. The CDR3 nucleotides are TGTGCCAGCAGCGTAGCCGTAAACACTGAAGCTTTCTTT.

CDR3 residues: CASSSSTANTEAFF. Here the CDR3 DNA reads TGTGCCAGCAGTTCCTCGACAGCTAACACTGAAGCTTTCTTT. The chain recombines TRBV7-9 with TRBJ1-1; maybe TRBD1 (5 bases). CDR1 is SEHNR, CDR2 FQNEAQ, per germline (reference sequence). The CDR3 contains 14 residues. The ends were cut back, 6 bases at V and 2 bases at J, with 13 bases in the middle.

This sequence joins TRBV29-1 and TRBJ2-2; D gene ambiguous. Germline values: CDR1 SQVTM, CDR2 ANQGSEA. V gave up 5 bases and J gave up 1 base, with 5 bases separating them. The CDR3 has 12 amino acids. The CDR3 bases are TGCAGCGTTCACAGGAACACCGGGGAGCTGTTTTTT. Its protein product is CSVHRNTGELFF.

This chain uses TRBV5-4 with TRBJ2-1, with TRBD2 identical over 10 bases. CDR3 length: 15 amino acids. The J segment lost 4 bases and the V segment lost 2 bases, leaving 3 bases of the junction unmatched. Germline assignment: CDR1 SGHNT and CDR2 YYREEE (reference sequence). CDR3 amino acids: CASSLTSGMYNEQFF. CDR3 DNA sequence: TGTGCCAGCAGCTTAACTAGCGGGATGTACAATGAGCAGTTCTTC.

In its sample, this clone was seen once. This chain links TRBV29-1 with TRBJ2-7; TRBD1 agrees at 9 bases. V gave up 4 bases and J gave up 3 bases; unmatched junction bases: 1. There are 12 residues in the CDR3. Germline lookup yields CDR1 SQVTM and CDR2 ANQGSEA. CDR3: CSVAGQGYEQYF. The DNA for the CDR3 is TGCAGCGTTGCGGGACAGGGCTACGAGCAGTACTTC.

The chain is built from TRBV6-5 and TRBJ1-1; possibly TRBD1 for D (6 bases). V was pared by 3 bases and J by 0 bases, with 11 bases between. CDR1 MNHEY and CDR2 SVGAGI come from the germline V gene. This CDR3 is built from 15 residues. CDR3 protein: CASSYQGRMNTEAFF. The CDR3 DNA sequence: TGTGCCAGCAGTTATCAGGGGCGGATGAACACTGAAGCTTTCTTT.

Written as DNA, the CDR3 is TGCGCCAGCAGCCGGGGGACAGAGAGCTCCTACGAGCAGTACTTC. Translated, it gives CASSRGTESSYEQYF. The J gene is TRBJ2-7, the V gene TRBV5-1; D possibly corresponds to TRBD1 (7 bases). The CDR3 spans 15 residues. The germline V gene encodes CDR1 SGHRS and CDR2 YFSETQ. Trimming cost V 4 bases and J 0 bases, with 14 bases left between them.

V and J are TRBV3-1 (or the pseudogene TRBV3-2) and TRBJ2-7; 7 bases agree with TRBD1. With V trimmed by 3 bases and J by 0 bases, 5 bases remained unmatched. Looked up from germline, CDR1 is LGHDT and CDR2 is YNNKEL (reference sequence). The CDR3 runs 15 residues. This chain's CDR3 is CASSQGTVSSYEQYF. CDR3 nucleotides: TGTGCCAGCAGCCAGGGGACAGTTAGCTCCTACGAGCAGTACTTC.

This chain joins TRBV6-5 and TRBJ1-1, with D possibly TRBD1 on 5 matching bases. The CDR3 spans 14 residues. V was shortened by 3 bases and J by 0 bases, with 8 bases between the two germline ends. The germline gives CDR1 MNHEY, CDR2 SVGAGI. CDR3 nucleotides: TGTGCCAGCAGTTATGACAGCCTGAACACTGAAGCTTTCTTT. Its translation: CASSYDSLNTEAFF.

The chain combines TRBV4-1 with TRBJ1-4; 12 bases agree with TRBD1. This CDR3 comprises 20 residues. Trimming at V came to 1 base and at J to 7 bases, leaving 16 bases not matched to a gene. From germline, CDR1 is MGHRA and CDR2 YSYEKL. This chain's CDR3 is CASSQVLQGTGGVLGEKLFF. CDR3 nucleotides: TGCGCCAGCAGCCAAGTTCTCCAAGGGACAGGGGGCGTTCTGGGTGAAAAACTGTTTTTT.

The rearrangement links TRBV5-1 to TRBJ2-6; D unresolved. This CDR3 comprises 14 residues. The V gene lost 9 bases and the J gene lost 0 bases, with 10 bases spanning the gap. CDR1 is SGHRS, CDR2 YFSETQ, per germline. The CDR3 DNA reads TGCGCCACCCGAGCTTCCTCTGGGGCCAACGTCCTGACTTTC. Translating it yields CATRASSGANVLTF.